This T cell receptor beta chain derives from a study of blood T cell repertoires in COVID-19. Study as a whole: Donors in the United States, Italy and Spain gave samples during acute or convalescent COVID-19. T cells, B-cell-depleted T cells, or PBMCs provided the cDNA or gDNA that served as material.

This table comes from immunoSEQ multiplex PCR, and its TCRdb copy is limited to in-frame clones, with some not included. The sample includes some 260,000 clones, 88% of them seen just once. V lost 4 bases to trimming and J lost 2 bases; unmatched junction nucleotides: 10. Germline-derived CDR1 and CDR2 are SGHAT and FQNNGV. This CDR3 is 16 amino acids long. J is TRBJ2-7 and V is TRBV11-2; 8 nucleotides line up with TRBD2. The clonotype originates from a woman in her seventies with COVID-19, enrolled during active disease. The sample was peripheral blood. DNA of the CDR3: TGTGCCAGCAGCTCCGGGGGGGGTTTCTTTACCTACGAGCAGTACTTC. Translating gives CASSSGGGFFTYEQYF.